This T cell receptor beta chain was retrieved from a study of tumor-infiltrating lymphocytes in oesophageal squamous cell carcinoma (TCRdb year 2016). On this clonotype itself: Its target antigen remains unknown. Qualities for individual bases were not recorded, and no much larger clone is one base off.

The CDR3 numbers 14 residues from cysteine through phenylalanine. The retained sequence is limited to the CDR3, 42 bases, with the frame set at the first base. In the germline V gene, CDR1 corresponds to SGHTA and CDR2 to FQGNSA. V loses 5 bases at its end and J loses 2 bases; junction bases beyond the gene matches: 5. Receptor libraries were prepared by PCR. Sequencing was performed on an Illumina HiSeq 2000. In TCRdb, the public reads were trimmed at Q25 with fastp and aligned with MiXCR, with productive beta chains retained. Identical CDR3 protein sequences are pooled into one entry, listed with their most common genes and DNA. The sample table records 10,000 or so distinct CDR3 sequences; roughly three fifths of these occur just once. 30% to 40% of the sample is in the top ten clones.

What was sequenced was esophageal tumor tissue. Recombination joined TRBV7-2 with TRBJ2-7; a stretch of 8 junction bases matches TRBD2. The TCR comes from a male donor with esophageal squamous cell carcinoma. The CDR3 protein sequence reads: CASSPGLAAYEQYF. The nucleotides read TGTGCCAGCAGCCCCGGACTAGCCGCCTACGAGCAGTACTTC.